A selection of T cell receptor beta chains follows, all from one sample in a study of regulatory T cells in long-lasting Graves disease. TCRdb re-derived calls from the multiplex PCR reads in MiXCR, one entry per CDR3 protein. The sample includes about 460,000 distinct CDR3 sequences, around 15% of them seen just once. Another study also made use of these data, one on T cells in Graves' hyperthyroidism and ophthalmopathy.

This sample comprised peripheral blood mononuclear cells (PBMCs), obtained at new diagnosis, from a patient treated with antithyroid drugs. The receptors stem from a woman between 45 and 60 years old with Graves disease. Each CDR3 is given with its conserved first and last residue. D genes are given only for firm matches. Clone size is given for some rows only: seen once, a few or many times, or a class if the clone is expanded.

D gene	V gene	clone size	J gene	CDR3 protein	CDR3 DNA
TRBD2	TRBV6-1	many	TRBJ2-7	CASSEYGLAAYEQYF	TGTGCCAGCAGTGAATACGGACTAGCGGCTTACGAGCAGTACTTC
TRBD1	TRBV3-1	many	TRBJ1-1	CASSHTGQRNTEAFF	TGTGCCAGCAGTCACACGGGACAGAGGAACACTGAAGCTTTCTTT
-	TRBV7-7	-	TRBJ2-5	CASSLVEGKETQYF	TGTGCTAGCAGCTTAGTTGAAGGTAAAGAGACCCAGTACTTC
-	TRBV20-1	-	TRBJ1-1	CSVLAEPQGNTEAFF	TGCAGTGTACTAGCCGAGCCTCAGGGAAACACTGAAGCTTTCTTT
TRBD2	TRBV5-1	-	TRBJ2-5	CASTSTSGREETQYF	TGCGCCAGCACCTCGACTAGCGGGAGAGAAGAGACCCAGTACTTC
TRBD2	TRBV28	-	TRBJ2-1	CASSTTSGIAYNEQFF	TGTGCCAGCAGTACGACTAGCGGAATCGCCTACAATGAGCAGTTCTTC
TRBD2	TRBV20-1	few	TRBJ2-7	CSARDQELAELYEQYF	TGCAGTGCTAGAGATCAGGAACTAGCGGAGCTATACGAGCAGTACTTC
-	TRBV3-1	few	TRBJ2-2	CASSQVYRTSNTGELFF	TGTGCCAGCAGCCAAGTTTACAGAACGTCGAACACCGGGGAGCTGTTTTTT
-	TRBV10-3	few	TRBJ1-2	CATLGDYGYTF	TGTGCCACCTTGGGTGACTATGGCTACACCTTC
-	TRBV7-9	few	TRBJ2-3	CASSLVPVGSNTDTQYF	TGTGCCAGCAGCTTAGTCCCGGTGGGAAGCAACACAGATACGCAGTATTTT
-	TRBV10-2	few	TRBJ1-5	CASSPNSQPQHF	TGCGCCAGCAGCCCCAACAGTCAGCCCCAGCATTTT
-	TRBV5-4	many	TRBJ2-5	CASSKVTGVRETQYF	TGTGCCAGCAGCAAGGTTACGGGAGTAAGGGAGACCCAGTACTTC
-	TRBV11-2	many	TRBJ2-5	CASSSTADSQTQYF	TGTGCCAGCAGTTCGACAGCCGACTCACAGACCCAGTACTTC
-	TRBV6-1	few	TRBJ2-1	CASRRYNEQFF	TGTGCCAGCAGACGATACAATGAGCAGTTCTTC
-	TRBV7-9	many	TRBJ2-3	CASSFRIAGTDTQYF	TGTGCCAGCAGCTTCCGAATCGCGGGCACAGATACGCAGTATTTT
TRBD2	TRBV5-1	-	TRBJ2-7	CASSSGTSVYYEQYF	TGCGCCAGCAGCTCCGGGACTAGCGTTTACTACGAGCAGTACTTC
-	TRBV2	few	TRBJ2-5	CASSVEAEETQYF	TGTGCCAGCAGTGTGGAAGCAGAAGAGACCCAGTACTTC
TRBD2	TRBV30	many	TRBJ2-1	CAWASGRAGGNEQFF	TGTGCCTGGGCTAGCGGGAGGGCCGGTGGGAATGAGCAGTTCTTC
TRBD1	TRBV12-3/TRBV12-4	many	TRBJ2-1	CASSLMGQGYNEQFF	TGTGCCAGCAGTTTAATGGGACAGGGCTACAATGAGCAGTTCTTC
-	TRBV6-5	-	TRBJ2-1	CASSYSMGGFDNEQFF	TGTGCCAGCAGTTACTCGATGGGGGGATTCGACAATGAGCAGTTCTTC
TRBD1	TRBV19	-	TRBJ1-5	CASSPDRGPQHF	TGTGCCAGTAGCCCCGACAGGGGGCCCCAGCATTTT
-	TRBV28	many	TRBJ1-2	CASSLSGPYGYTF	TGTGCCAGCAGTTTGTCGGGCCCCTATGGCTACACCTTC
-	TRBV9	once	TRBJ2-1	CASSVLGSGMFF	TGTGCCAGCAGCGTCCTAGGGAGTGGAATGTTCTTC
-	TRBV11-2	-	TRBJ1-5	CASSQFPVGSNQPQHF	TGTGCCAGCAGCCAATTTCCGGTGGGAAGCAATCAGCCCCAGCATTTT
TRBD1	TRBV5-1	many	TRBJ1-2	CASSRNPTTGVKGDYGYTF	TGCGCCAGCAGCCGCAACCCCACGACAGGGGTAAAGGGGGACTATGGCTACACCTTC
-	TRBV6-5	many	TRBJ2-7	CASSYVPGKDEQYF	TGTGCCAGCAGTTACGTTCCGGGAAAGGACGAGCAGTACTTC
TRBD2	TRBV10-2	-	TRBJ2-1	CASLGGSTHEQFF	TGCGCCAGCTTGGGCGGGAGTACACATGAGCAGTTCTTC
-	TRBV3-1	many	TRBJ1-4	CASSQDADFNEKLFF	TGTGCCAGCAGCCAAGATGCTGATTTTAATGAAAAACTGTTTTTT
TRBD1	TRBV5-1	many	TRBJ2-7	CASSLWDRKRPEQYF	TGCGCCAGCAGCTTGTGGGACAGAAAAAGGCCCGAGCAGTACTTC